This T cell receptor beta chain appears in the sequencing data of a study of blood T cell repertoires in COVID-19. Germline lookup yields CDR1 LNHDA and CDR2 SQIVND (reference sequence). This CDR3 is built from 16 residues. The J segment lost 0 bases and the V segment lost 4 bases, leaving 5 bases of the junction unmatched. Clones were sequenced by immunoSEQ multiplex PCR, and TCRdb holds only the in-frame ones, with some missing. The repertoire holds about 110,000 clones, approximately 80% seen once, with approximately 15% in the top ten. The clonotype was recovered from a woman aged 80 or older with acute or convalescent COVID-19. The chain carries TRBV19 and TRBJ1-3, with 8 bases fitting TRBD1. Sequenced input: peripheral blood. CDR3 protein: CASSTSGQVSGNTIYF. In nucleotides, the CDR3 is TGTGCCAGTAGTACGTCGGGACAGGTCTCTGGAAACACCATATATTTT.